Detailed here is one TCR beta chain. This sample stems from a study of blood T cell repertoires in COVID-19. The wider study: Donors in the United States, Italy and Spain gave samples during acute or convalescent COVID-19. Nucleic acid was either cDNA or gDNA, and it came from T cells, B-cell-depleted T cells, or PBMCs.

Per the authors' pipeline: Amplification of reference gene primers provided the estimated nucleated cell counts. The data were produced by immunoSEQ multiplex PCR, yet TCRdb's version contains in-frame clones alone and is incomplete. D and trimming were read from the DNA, whereas the V and J calls and clone size are those reported in that table. This table holds about 410,000 clones, 75% to 90% found once. Germline assignment: CDR1 MRHNA and CDR2 SNTAGT. Trimming pared 3 bases from V and 5 bases from J, leaving 13 bases between. CDR3 length: 14 residues. J is TRBJ2-5 and V is TRBV6-4; maybe TRBD1 (5 bases). This TCR was recovered from a woman in her 30s with active or convalescent COVID-19. Sequenced input: peripheral blood. The CDR3 is CASSEVAGMETQYF. The DNA of the CDR3 is TGTGCCAGCAGTGAAGTTGCAGGGATGGAGACCCAGTACTTC.